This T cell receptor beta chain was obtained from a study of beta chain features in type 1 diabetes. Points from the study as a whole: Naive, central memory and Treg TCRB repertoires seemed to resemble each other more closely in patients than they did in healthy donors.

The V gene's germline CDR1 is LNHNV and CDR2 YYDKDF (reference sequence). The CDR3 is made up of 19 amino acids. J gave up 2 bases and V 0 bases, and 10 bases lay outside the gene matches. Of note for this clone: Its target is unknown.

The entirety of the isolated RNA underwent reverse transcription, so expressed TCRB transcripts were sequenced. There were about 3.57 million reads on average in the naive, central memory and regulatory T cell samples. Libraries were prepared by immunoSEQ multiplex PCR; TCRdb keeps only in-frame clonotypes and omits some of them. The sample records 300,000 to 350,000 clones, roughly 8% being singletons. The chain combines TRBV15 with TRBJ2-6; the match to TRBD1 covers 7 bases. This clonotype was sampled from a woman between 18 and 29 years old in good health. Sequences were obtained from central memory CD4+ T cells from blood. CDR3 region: CATSRDFIQGKTGANVLTF. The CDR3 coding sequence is TGTGCCACCAGCAGAGATTTTATACAGGGGAAAACTGGGGCCAACGTCCTGACTTTC. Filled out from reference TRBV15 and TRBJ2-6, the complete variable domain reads DAMVIQNPRYQVTQFGKPVTLSCSQTLNHNVMYWYQQKSSQAPKLLFHYYDKDFNNEADTPDNFQSRRPNTSFCFLDIRSPGLGDTAMYLCATSRDFIQGKTGANVLTFGAGSRLTVL.